Sequencing of this T cell receptor (beta chain) was carried out in a study of Ad26.COV2.S vaccination and SARS-CoV-2 variants. With V trimmed by 2 bases and J by 2 bases, 3 bases remained unmatched. The germline V gene encodes CDR1 SGHTA and CDR2 FQGTGA. The CDR3 covers 15 residues. Study-level points and caveats: Reportedly, spike-specific CD8+ and CD4+ T cell responses achieved substantial breadth once vaccination had taken place. Similar non-spike TCR breadth was observed in recipients of vaccine and of placebo.

In regard to this clone: Its target is not known. The same CDR3 is also encoded by other DNA sequences in this sample.

Some clones are missing from TCRdb's copy, which holds only in-frame ones; the method was immunoSEQ multiplex PCR. The repertoire consists of 85,000 to 95,000 clones, with about four fifths occurring once and the leading ten covering 16%. The source material was peripheral blood, sampled after recovery from COVID-19. This sequence originates from a human donor who had recovered from COVID-19. The J gene is TRBJ2-3, the V gene TRBV7-3; 8 nucleotides align to TRBD2. The CDR3 nucleotides read TGTGCCAGCAGCTTAGCGGGAGGATCCACAGATACGCAGTATTTT. As protein: CASSLAGGSTDTQYF.